These 7 T cell receptor beta chains were all obtained from the same sample, sequenced in a study of control samples from healthy donors and cancer patients. This table comes from immunoSEQ multiplex PCR, and its TCRdb copy is limited to in-frame clones, with some not included. Among about 140,000 clones listed, roughly 92% were seen once. Sequencing was performed on blood. The source of these receptors is a man aged 25-45 years in good health.

The table lists this clone with a count of one. The chain couples TRBV28 to TRBJ1-1; TRBD1 matches at 7 bases. V shed 6 bases and J 3 bases; nucleotides not matched to a gene: 7. Germline V gene sequence: CDR1 MDHEN, CDR2 SYDVKM. The CDR3 sequence is 14 residues long. CDR3 coding DNA: TGTGCCAGCAGGCGAGGGGGCAGCTACACTGAAGCTTTCTTT. The encoded protein is CASRRGGSYTEAFF.

The CDR3 DNA follows: TGTGCCAGCAGCTTGGCAGGGGTGGTGGATACGCAGTATTTT. It yields the protein CASSLAGVVDTQYF. The chain employs TRBV5-4 and TRBJ2-3, with D perhaps matching TRBD1 (6 bases). Deletions cut 0 bases from V and 6 bases from J, with 11 bases between. This CDR3 has 14 amino acids. Germline CDR1 and CDR2: SGHNT and YYREEE (reference sequence).

The chain joins TRBV7-9 to TRBJ1-2; D ambiguous. The germline V gene has CDR1 SEHNR and CDR2 FQNEAQ (reference sequence). The CDR3 runs 15 residues. The V and J ends lost 1 base and 8 bases respectively, with 17 bases between them. The CDR3 is CASSLDVPGRRGYTF. In DNA form, the CDR3 reads TGTGCCAGCAGCTTAGATGTACCAGGTCGCAGGGGCTACACCTTC.

The J gene is TRBJ2-6, the V gene TRBV28; 8 bases agree with TRBD2. V dropped 5 bases and J dropped 0; count of bases not matched to a gene: 9. Germline V gives CDR1 MDHEN, CDR2 SYDVKM. CDR3 length equals 18 residues. The CDR3 DNA sequence: TGTGCCAGCAGTCCGACGGGAGGGTCCAACTCTGGGGCCAACGTCCTGACTTTC. It is translated as CASSPTGGSNSGANVLTF. Filled out from reference TRBV28 and TRBJ2-6, the complete variable domain reads DVKVTQSSRYLVKRTGEKVFLECVQDMDHENMFWYRQDPGLGLRLIYFSYDVKMKEKGDIPEGYSVSREKKERFSLILESASTNQTSMYLCASSPTGGSNSGANVLTFGAGSRLTVL.

The V and J genes are TRBV18 and TRBJ2-2; possibly TRBD1 or TRBD2 for D (6 bases each). With 3 bases removed from V and 5 bases from J, the gap between germline ends came to 13 bases. The CDR3 consists of 15 residues. Germline loops: CDR1 KGHSH, CDR2 LQKENI. CDR3 nucleotides: TGTGCCAGCTCACCGGCAGGAGGGACAACCGGGGAGCTGTTTTTT. Its translation: CASSPAGGTTGELFF.

The chain uses TRBV5-4 and TRBJ2-1; no firm D call. CDR3 length: 16 residues. V lost 4 bases to trimming and J lost 3 bases, with 17 bases between them. Germline CDR1 and CDR2: SGHNT and YYREEE (reference sequence). CDR3 in amino acids: CASSPGIYPGYNEQFF. The CDR3 region has the DNA TGTGCCAGCAGCCCCGGAATATATCCGGGCTACAATGAGCAGTTCTTC.

The chain employs TRBV9 and TRBJ1-2; a weak D match, TRBD1 (6 bases). The CDR3 loop spans 14 amino acids. The V gene's germline CDR1 is SGDLS and CDR2 YYNGEE. Trimming left V 0 bases short and J 2 bases short, with 8 bases between. The CDR3 region has the DNA TGTGCCAGCAGCGTAGCAGGGGAAAACTATGGCTACACCTTC. Encoded protein: CASSVAGENYGYTF.